Presented here are 25 T cell receptor beta chains from one specimen sequenced in a study of vaccination and CD4 T cells after COVID-19. For these receptors, no antigen is known. Oncomine TCR Beta short-read sequencing was applied to DNA from cultured CD4+ T cells. One entry per CDR3 protein, called by TCRdb with MiXCR from the PCR reads. The profile shows around 15,000 distinct CDR3 sequences, approximately 63% of them singletons. This sample's treatment: roughly 11-day PBMC culture with coronavirus spike peptide pools or control peptides (ViraFEST assay). Sequenced sample: CD4+ T cells from blood, cultured in vitro. All receptors come from a human donor who had recovered from COVID-19.

The genes are TRBV5-4 and TRBJ2-7, with 11 bases that match TRBD2. Germline values: CDR1 SGHNT, CDR2 YYREEE (reference sequence). J lost 7 bases, V lost 1 base, and 13 bases had no gene match. The CDR3 is 17 amino acids. The CDR3 loop reads CASSLSSGGRWGREQYF. CDR3 DNA: TGTGCCAGCAGCTTGTCTAGCGGGGGGAGGTGGGGTCGAGAGCAGTACTTC.

The rearrangement joins TRBV27 to TRBJ1-5, with D perhaps matching TRBD1 (5 bases). The V and J ends lost 5 bases and 2 bases respectively, with 10 bases between them. Germline loops: CDR1 MNHEY, CDR2 SMNVEV (reference sequence). The CDR3 totals 14 residues. DNA of the CDR3: TGTGCCAGCAGTCCGGGGGATGGCAATCAGCCCCAGCATTTT. This codes for CASSPGDGNQPQHF.

The V call is TRBV10-3, the J call TRBJ1-6; no reliable D call. This CDR3 is 15 amino acids long. Trimming left V 6 bases short and J 7 bases short, with 16 bases between. Germline CDR1 and CDR2: ENHRY and SYGVKD. This CDR3 reads CAIRATEWANSPLHF. In nucleotides, the CDR3 is TGTGCCATCAGGGCCACAGAATGGGCGAATTCACCCCTCCACTTT.

The CDR3 DNA reads TGTGCCAGCAGTATCACAGCGATTCAGCCCCAGCATTTT. The encoded protein is CASSITAIQPQHF. The chain links TRBV27 to TRBJ1-5; no reliable D call. V lost 5 bases and J lost 6, with 11 bases in between. Germline CDR1 MNHEY, CDR2 SMNVEV (reference sequence). The CDR3 is 13 residues long.

The chain is built from TRBV19 and TRBJ2-7; maybe TRBD2 (5 bases). Germline CDR1 is LNHDA and CDR2 is SQIVND (reference sequence). V dropped 9 bases and J dropped 1 base, with 28 bases sitting between them. CDR3 length: 18 amino acids. This chain's CDR3 is CARPSGAFKIPESYEQYF. The CDR3 nucleotides are TGTGCCAGGCCAAGCGGAGCGTTCAAAATCCCTGAATCCTACGAGCAGTACTTC.

This rearrangement joins TRBV20-1 to TRBJ1-4; no clear D gene. The V end lost 6 bases, the J end lost 6 bases, and 17 bases lay between the germline ends. From germline, CDR1 is DFQATT and CDR2 SNEGSKA (reference sequence). This CDR3 has 14 residues. CDR3 residues: CSAKDVAGYEKLFF. The CDR3 DNA is TGCAGTGCGAAAGACGTCGCAGGATATGAAAAACTGTTTTTT.

The CDR3 DNA follows: TGTGCCAGCAGCTTAGATCAGGGGCCGCGGGATGGCTACACCTTC. Its protein is CASSLDQGPRDGYTF. The genes are TRBV11-2 and TRBJ1-2; D perhaps matches TRBD1 (6 bases). This CDR3 is built from 15 residues. CDR1 and CDR2 from the germline V gene are SGHAT and FQNNGV. V gave up 0 bases and J gave up 6 bases, with 14 bases separating them.

V and J are TRBV2 and TRBJ1-1; D uncertain. Trimming took off 6 bases at V and 2 bases at J, with 13 bases between the two ends. Germline V gene lookup returns CDR1 SNHLY and CDR2 FYNNEI. This CDR3 is built from 14 residues. The CDR3: CASSPRVANTEAFF. The DNA of the CDR3 is TGTGCCAGCAGCCCTCGGGTGGCTAACACTGAAGCTTTCTTT.

This sequence joins TRBV20-1 and TRBJ1-2, with D hard to call. The V end was cut by 1 base, the J end by 5 bases, with 5 bases between. CDR1 is DFQATT and CDR2 is SNEGSKA in the germline V gene (reference sequence). The CDR3 has 11 residues. DNA for the CDR3: TGCAGTGCTAGAGTTGGGTATGGCTACACCTTC. Encoded protein: CSARVGYGYTF.

This chain connects TRBV6-5 to TRBJ1-2, with 8 bases that match TRBD1. V trimming: 2 bases; J trimming: 1 base; junction bases outside the gene matches: 0. Germline V gene lookup returns CDR1 MNHEY and CDR2 SVGAGI. This CDR3 spans 14 amino acids. The CDR3 nucleotides are TGTGCCAGCAGTTACGACAGGGGTAACTATGGCTACACCTTC. Its translation: CASSYDRGNYGYTF.

The chain joins TRBV2 to TRBJ2-3; D may be TRBD1 (5 bases). The CDR3 totals 14 residues. Trimming pared 5 bases from V and 4 bases from J, leaving 13 bases between. CDR1 is SNHLY and CDR2 is FYNNEI in the germline V gene. This CDR3 is CASSKQGIADTQYF. DNA for the CDR3: TGTGCCAGCAGTAAGCAGGGTATAGCAGATACGCAGTATTTT.

The chain has TRBV10-3 and TRBJ2-1; 8 bases are a match to TRBD2. Looked up from germline, CDR1 is ENHRY and CDR2 is SYGVKD. Trimming cost V 4 bases and J 4 bases; bases outside gene matches: 6. The CDR3 extends over 15 amino acids. In DNA form, the CDR3 reads TGTGCCATCAGTGCTACTAGCGGAGATTACAATGAGCAGTTCTTC. It is translated as CAISATSGDYNEQFF.

The chain combines TRBV2 with TRBJ1-5, with TRBD1 as a possible D gene (5 bases). Per the germline V gene, CDR1 is SNHLY and CDR2 is FYNNEI. V shed 4 bases and J shed 2 bases, with 12 bases lying between them. This CDR3 is built from 15 residues. CDR3 DNA: TGTGCCAGCAGTGGGTTCCCGGGACGCAATCAGCCCCAGCATTTT. Its translation is CASSGFPGRNQPQHF.

This clonotype came up once. This chain links TRBV7-9 with TRBJ2-1, with 12 bases fitting TRBD2. Germline V gene sequence: CDR1 SEHNR, CDR2 FQNEAQ (reference sequence). V gave up 7 bases and J gave up 4 bases; unmatched junction bases: 5. This CDR3 has 15 residues. CDR3 bases: TGTGCCAGCACGACTAGCGGGAGCCCTTACAATGAGCAGTTCTTC. Its protein product is CASTTSGSPYNEQFF.

V usage is TRBV6-1 and J usage is TRBJ2-1, with 8 bases that match TRBD1. Germline trimming cut 4 bases from V and 8 bases from J; bases unmatched to any gene: 7. CDR1 is MNHNS, CDR2 SASEGT, per germline. The CDR3 loop spans 14 amino acids. DNA of the CDR3: TGTGCCAGCAGTGCAGGGGGCGGTAGCGATGAGCAGTTCTTC. This gives the protein CASSAGGGSDEQFF.

This clonotype was seen more than once but under ten times. The V gene is TRBV20-1, the J gene TRBJ2-5; D call uncertain. V shed 7 bases and J shed 4 bases, with 16 bases lying between them. Germline V gives CDR1 DFQATT, CDR2 SNEGSKA (reference sequence). The CDR3 extends over 13 amino acids. CDR3 region: CSGKKAGLETQYF. The CDR3 region has the DNA TGCAGTGGGAAGAAGGCAGGCCTAGAGACCCAGTACTTC.

The chain combines TRBV2 with TRBJ2-3; 7 bases are shared with TRBD2. The germline gives CDR1 SNHLY, CDR2 FYNNEI. The CDR3 has 15 residues. The V gene end was trimmed by 3 bases and the J gene end by 5 bases; junction bases not matched to a gene: 8. The DNA for the CDR3 is TGTGCCAGCAGTGATAGGCGGGAGTTTATAGATACGCAGTATTTT. Its protein product is CASSDRREFIDTQYF.

The chain uses TRBV11-3 and TRBJ2-3, with 9 bases identical to TRBD2. This CDR3 comprises 16 residues. V shed 3 bases, J shed 4 bases, and the junction held 8 bases outside the gene matches. Per germline, CDR1 SGHNT and CDR2 YENEEA. CDR3 bases: TGTGCCAGCAGCTTCAGCCTAGCGGGATCGGCAGATACGCAGTATTTT. Translating gives CASSFSLAGSADTQYF.

The chain recombines TRBV28 with TRBJ1-5, with 8 bases lining up with TRBD1. Germline V gene sequence: CDR1 MDHEN, CDR2 SYDVKM. This CDR3 region has 13 residues. V shed 6 bases and J 5 bases; nucleotides not matched to a gene: 3. The CDR3 DNA reads TGTGCCAGCAGCCCAGGGGGCTATCAGCCCCAGCATTTT. Encoded protein: CASSPGGYQPQHF.

V and J are TRBV12-5 and TRBJ1-1; D call uncertain. Between the trimmed V and J ends, which lost 0 bases and 7 bases, there was a span of 9 bases. Germline V gene sequence: CDR1 LGHNT, CDR2 FRNRAP. The CDR3 extends over 13 amino acids. The CDR3 loop is CASGLVRGSEAFF. The CDR3 DNA follows: TGTGCTAGTGGTTTGGTACGAGGCAGTGAAGCTTTCTTT.

The chain is built from TRBV20-1 and TRBJ2-3, with 10 nucleotides matching TRBD2. The junction had 13 bases not matched to a gene; V was cut back by 5 bases and J by 5 bases. The CDR3 length is 16 residues. Germline V gene data show CDR1 as DFQATT and CDR2 as SNEGSKA (reference sequence). The CDR3 coding sequence is TGCAGTGCTCCCTTAGTAGCGGGGGGCCGGGGAGATACGCAGTATTTT. Amino acid sequence: CSAPLVAGGRGDTQYF.

This clonotype occurred a few times. The chain is built from TRBV2 and TRBJ2-2, with D possibly matching TRBD1 (5 bases). Germline loops: CDR1 SNHLY, CDR2 FYNNEI. This CDR3 is built from 15 residues. V was shortened by 2 bases and J by 5 bases, with 12 bases between the two germline ends. CDR3 nucleotides: TGTGCCAGCAGTGAACCCAGGGCGAGTACCGGGGAGCTGTTTTTT. Amino acid sequence: CASSEPRASTGELFF.

This chain uses TRBV20-1 with TRBJ2-7; possible D gene TRBD2, 6 bases. Trimming cost V 6 bases and J 2 bases, with 26 bases left between them. The CDR3 totals 17 residues. Germline V gene data show CDR1 as DFQATT and CDR2 as SNEGSKA (reference sequence). CDR3 in amino acids: CSARGLINSLEAYEQYF. The CDR3 region has the DNA TGCAGTGCCCGGGGACTGATCAATAGCCTCGAGGCCTACGAGCAGTACTTC.

This clonotype was recorded only once. The chain joins TRBV2 to TRBJ1-1, with TRBD1 matching 7 bases. This CDR3 is 13 amino acids long. J lost 10 bases, V lost 5 bases, and 10 bases had no gene match. Germline loops: CDR1 SNHLY, CDR2 FYNNEI. CDR3 nucleotides: TGTGCCAGCAGTACGACAGGGCTCGGGGGAGCTTTCTTT. Amino acids: CASSTTGLGGAFF.

Note on this clonotype: A read error may account for a junction end that differs from germline. V is TRBV5-1 and J is TRBJ2-1; a possible D gene is TRBD2 (5 bases). There are 16 residues in the CDR3. Germline V gene sequence: CDR1 SGHRS, CDR2 YFSETQ. The CDR3 reads CASSLVSSGSYSEQFF. CDR3 nucleotide sequence: TGCGCCAGCAGCTTGGTGAGCAGCGGAAGTTACAGTGAGCAGTTCTTC.